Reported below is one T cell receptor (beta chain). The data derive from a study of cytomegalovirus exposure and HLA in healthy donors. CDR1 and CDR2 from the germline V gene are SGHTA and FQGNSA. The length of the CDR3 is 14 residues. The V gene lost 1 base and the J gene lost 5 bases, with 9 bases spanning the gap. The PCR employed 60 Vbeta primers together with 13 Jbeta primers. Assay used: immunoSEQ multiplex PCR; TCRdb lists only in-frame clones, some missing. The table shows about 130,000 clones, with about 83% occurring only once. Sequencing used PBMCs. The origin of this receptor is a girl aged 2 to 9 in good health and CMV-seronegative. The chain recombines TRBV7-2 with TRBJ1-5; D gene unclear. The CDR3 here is CASSLDPSDQPQHF. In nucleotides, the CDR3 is TGTGCCAGCAGCTTAGATCCCTCAGATCAGCCCCAGCATTTT.